These 27 T cell receptor beta chains were all obtained from the same sample, sequenced in a study of early T cells in non-severe SARS-CoV-2 infection. TCRdb itself ran the 5' RACE reads through MiXCR, one entry per CDR3 protein. Found here are tens of thousands of distinct CDR3 sequences, 9% to 15% of them singletons; the top ten hold about 16%. The sample taken for sequencing was whole blood. The receptors derive from an adult who was a healthcare worker with PCR-confirmed SARS-CoV-2 infection or an uninfected control (not recorded which).

This clonotype was counted between two and nine times. The chain recombines TRBV4-3 with TRBJ2-1; D tentatively fits TRBD1 or TRBD2 (5 bases each). Germline assignment: CDR1 LGHNA and CDR2 YSLEER. V lost 2 bases and J 3 bases, leaving 17 bases between the germline ends. The CDR3 spans 17 residues. CDR3 loop: CASSQLSIPGHYNEQFF. In nucleotides, the CDR3 is TGCGCCAGCAGCCAATTATCTATCCCGGGGCACTACAATGAGCAGTTCTTC.

Here the CDR3 DNA reads TGTGCCAGCAGCGTAGTACCGGCCGCGTTGGAGCAGTTCTTC. It is translated as CASSVVPAALEQFF. This sequence joins TRBV9 and TRBJ2-1; the D is unclear. The ends were cut back, 0 bases at V and 10 bases at J, with 14 bases in the middle. The CDR3 has 14 residues. Germline loops: CDR1 SGDLS, CDR2 YYNGEE.

The chain has TRBV7-2 and TRBJ1-2; a possible D gene is TRBD1 (5 bases). CDR1 and CDR2 (germline): SGHTA, FQGNSA. V dropped 1 base and J dropped 3 bases, with 9 bases sitting between them. The CDR3 length is 14 residues. CDR3 residues: CASSLGRGDYGYTF. CDR3 nucleotide sequence: TGTGCCAGCAGCTTAGGACGGGGCGACTATGGCTACACCTTC.

The CDR3 loop is CAWTGQSYEQYF. The CDR3 DNA reads as TGTGCCTGGACAGGTCAGTCCTACGAGCAGTACTTC. This chain joins TRBV30 and TRBJ2-7, with D hard to call. The CDR3 has 12 residues. In germline, CDR1 is GTSNPN, CDR2 SVGIG (reference sequence). V was shortened by 4 bases and J by 1 base, with 8 bases between the two germline ends.

The chain joins TRBV20-1 to TRBJ1-5; D is perhaps TRBD1 (5 bases). The CDR3 is 15 residues long. The ends were cut back, 0 bases at V and 7 bases at J, with 16 bases in the middle. From germline, CDR1 is DFQATT and CDR2 SNEGSKA (reference sequence). The CDR3 here is CSARDADKGSQPQHF. CDR3 nucleotide sequence: TGCAGTGCTAGAGATGCGGACAAGGGGAGCCAGCCCCAGCATTTT.

This clonotype occurred many times. This rearrangement joins TRBV7-3 to TRBJ2-1; 9 positions match TRBD1. The CDR3 has 15 residues. CDR1 and CDR2 from the germline V gene are SGHTA and FQGTGA. V was pared by 3 bases and J by 2 bases, with 2 bases of the junction left unmatched. The CDR3 spells CASSLDRGPYNEQFF. Here the CDR3 DNA reads TGTGCCAGCAGCTTGGACAGGGGACCCTACAATGAGCAGTTCTTC.

As to this clonotype: A junction boundary mismatches the germline segment, possibly from a read error. The J gene is TRBJ1-2, the V gene TRBV6-5; D may be TRBD1 (5 bases). The CDR3 totals 17 residues. Germline assignment: CDR1 MNHEY and CDR2 SVGAGI. CDR3 amino acids: CASSLSTQGLAVYDYTF. The CDR3 region has the DNA TGTGCCAGCAGCCTATCCACTCAGGGCCTCGCTGTTTATGACTACACCTTC.

The CDR3 spells CASSSRFGTDTQYF. The CDR3 coding sequence is TGTGCCAGCAGCTCGAGGTTTGGCACAGATACGCAGTATTTT. This sequence joins TRBV7-2 and TRBJ2-3, with no clear D. The CDR3 loop spans 14 amino acids. The ends were cut back, 4 bases at V and 1 base at J, with 9 bases in the middle. CDR1 and CDR2 from the germline V gene are SGHTA and FQGNSA.

This clonotype was observed many times. The rearrangement uses TRBV5-4 and TRBJ2-3; 13 bases are shared with TRBD2. Germline trimming cut 3 bases from V and 4 bases from J; bases unmatched to any gene: 8. From germline, CDR1 is SGHNT and CDR2 YYREEE (reference sequence). The CDR3 consists of 17 residues. This chain's CDR3 is CASSSNRLAGGADTQYF. CDR3 sequence (DNA): TGTGCCAGCAGCTCCAACCGACTAGCGGGAGGAGCAGATACGCAGTATTTT.

CDR3 sequence (DNA): TGCAGCGTTGCTACAGGGCGGAGTGGCTACACCTTC. Translation: CSVATGRSGYTF. V usage is TRBV29-1 and J usage is TRBJ1-2; tentative D call: TRBD1 (6 bases). This CDR3 has 12 residues. The V end lost 4 bases, the J end lost 7 bases, and 13 bases lay between the germline ends. Germline loops: CDR1 SQVTM, CDR2 ANQGSEA.

This clonotype was recorded at least ten times. The chain joins TRBV4-3 to TRBJ2-2; D is uncertain. The CDR3 is 13 amino acids. Germline V gene lookup returns CDR1 LGHNA and CDR2 YSLEER. Trimming shortened V by 0 bases and J by 4 bases, and 3 bases separated the two germline ends. The DNA for the CDR3 is TGCGCCAGCAGCCAAGATCTCACCGGGGAGCTGTTTTTT. Its protein is CASSQDLTGELFF.

The V call is TRBV18, the J call TRBJ2-7; D possibly corresponds to TRBD2 (6 bases). V was cut by 3 bases and J by 0 bases, with 6 bases left in between. The CDR3 loop spans 13 amino acids. Germline V CDR1 and CDR2: KGHSH, LQKENI. CDR3 amino acids: CASSPTSSYEQYF. CDR3 bases: TGTGCCAGCTCACCGACTAGCTCCTACGAGCAGTACTTC.

This clonotype showed up many times. The chain carries TRBV28 and TRBJ2-3, with 8 positions matching TRBD1. The V gene end was trimmed by 3 bases and the J gene end by 11 bases; junction bases not matched to a gene: 16. CDR1 and CDR2 from the germline V gene are MDHEN and SYDVKM. The CDR3 has 16 residues. This CDR3 is CASSLPPGQDSWEQYF. The CDR3 coding sequence is TGTGCCAGCAGTTTGCCCCCGGGACAGGACTCCTGGGAGCAGTATTTT. Full variable domain (remainder filled in from reference TRBV28 and TRBJ2-3): DVKVTQSSRYLVKRTGEKVFLECVQDMDHENMFWYRQDPGLGLRLIYFSYDVKMKEKGDIPEGYSVSREKKERFSLILESASTNQTSMYLCASSLPPGQDSWEQYFGPGTRLTVL.

The sample holds a few counts of this clonotype. The chain couples TRBV19 to TRBJ2-5, with 8 bases fitting TRBD1. CDR3 length equals 15 residues. With V trimmed by 4 bases and J by 5 bases, 9 bases remained unmatched. Germline values: CDR1 LNHDA, CDR2 SQIVND (reference sequence). The CDR3 sequence is CASSNQGAPIETQYF. The CDR3 coding sequence is TGTGCCAGTAGTAATCAGGGGGCCCCCATCGAGACCCAGTACTTC.

The sample holds many counts of this clonotype. The rearrangement uses TRBV19 and TRBJ2-7, with 7 bases that match TRBD1. With V trimmed by 6 bases and J by 3 bases, 11 bases remained unmatched. The CDR3 is 15 amino acids. Germline CDR1 reads LNHDA; CDR2 reads SQIVND (reference sequence). CDR3 sequence: CASSPTGASIYEQYF. The DNA of the CDR3 is TGTGCCAGTAGCCCAACAGGGGCCTCTATCTACGAGCAGTACTTC.

Ten or more counts support this clonotype. The chain is built from TRBV30 and TRBJ2-2; no definite D call. The length of the CDR3 is 11 residues. Trimming shortened V by 5 bases and J by 2 bases, and 3 bases separated the two germline ends. The germline CDR1 and CDR2 sequences are GTSNPN and SVGIG (reference sequence). The CDR3 here is CAWANTGELFF. CDR3 in DNA: TGTGCCTGGGCCAACACCGGGGAGCTGTTTTTT.

This rearrangement joins TRBV7-9 to TRBJ2-7, with D hard to call. Trimming shortened V by 7 bases and J by 4 bases, and 20 bases separated the two germline ends. CDR3 size: 15 residues. Germline V gene data show CDR1 as SEHNR and CDR2 as FQNEAQ (reference sequence). The CDR3 sequence is CASTSKGWQHYEQYF. DNA for the CDR3: TGTGCCAGCACCTCTAAAGGGTGGCAGCATTACGAGCAGTACTTC.

This clonotype was observed many times. V is TRBV5-5 and J is TRBJ2-7, with a weak D call TRBD2 (5 bases). CDR1 is SGHKS and CDR2 is YYEKEE in the germline V gene (reference sequence). The CDR3 is made up of 15 amino acids. Trimming took 0 bases from V and 0 from J, leaving 10 bases between them. CDR3 loop: CASSLGTGSSYEQYF. CDR3 sequence (DNA): TGTGCCAGCAGCTTGGGAACGGGAAGCTCCTACGAGCAGTACTTC.

Many counts were recorded for this clonotype. The chain carries TRBV12-3 or TRBV12-4 and TRBJ2-1, with 7 bases identical to TRBD1. The CDR3 extends over 14 amino acids. The ends lost 2 bases at V and 8 bases at J; junction bases unmatched: 6. The CDR3 DNA sequence: TGTGCCAGCAGTTTATGGGACAGACTACATGAGCAGTTCTTC. Its protein is CASSLWDRLHEQFF.

The chain carries TRBV6-6 and TRBJ2-7, with 7 nucleotides matching TRBD1. Trimming took 0 bases from V and 3 from J; bases not matched to a gene: 2. CDR1 is MNHNY and CDR2 is SVGAGI in the germline V gene (reference sequence). This CDR3 comprises 14 residues. The CDR3 coding sequence is TGTGCCAGCAGTTACTCGGCAGGGGGCTACGAGCAGTACTTC. As protein: CASSYSAGGYEQYF.

J is TRBJ1-5 and V is TRBV3-1; D is undetermined. Germline lookup yields CDR1 LGHDT and CDR2 YNNKEL (reference sequence). Trimming cost V 4 bases and J 5 bases, with 9 bases left between them. This CDR3 is built from 13 residues. The CDR3 DNA sequence: TGTGCCAGCAGCCCACTTAATTATCAGCCCCAGCATTTT. This encodes CASSPLNYQPQHF. The full variable domain, completed using reference TRBV3-1 and TRBJ1-5, is DTAVSQTPKYLVTQMGNDKSIKCEQNLGHDTMYWYKQDSKKFLKIMFSYNNKELIINETVPNRFSPKSPDKAHLNLHINSLELGDSAVYFCASSPLNYQPQHFGDGTRLSIL.

The table lists this clonotype with a few counts. The chain uses TRBV19 and TRBJ2-5; 10 positions agree with TRBD2. Per germline, CDR1 LNHDA and CDR2 SQIVND (reference sequence). The CDR3 consists of 16 residues. V trimming: 3 bases; J trimming: 2 bases; junction bases outside the gene matches: 6. The CDR3 DNA sequence: TGTGCCAGTAGTATCCGTAGCGGGGGGAGACAAGAGACCCAGTACTTC. Its translation is CASSIRSGGRQETQYF. The full variable domain, completed using reference TRBV19 and TRBJ2-5, is DGGITQSPKYLFRKEGQNVTLSCEQNLNHDAMYWYRQDPGQGLRLIYYSQIVNDFQKGDIAEGYSVSREKKESFPLTVTSAQKNPTAFYLCASSIRSGGRQETQYFGPGTRLLVL.

This clonotype came up many times. This rearrangement joins TRBV28 to TRBJ2-7; D could derive from TRBD1 or TRBD2 (5 bases each). The CDR3 runs to 15 residues. Germline CDR1 is MDHEN and CDR2 is SYDVKM. V was shortened by 5 bases and J by 3 bases, with 17 bases between the two germline ends. CDR3 DNA: TGTGCCAGCAGTCCCATTAACCGGGACCTCTACGAGCAGTACTTC. Protein sequence: CASSPINRDLYEQYF.

This clonotype was counted at least ten times. The chain carries TRBV7-2 and TRBJ2-4; D unresolved. Trimming pared 4 bases from V and 7 bases from J, leaving 14 bases between. This CDR3 is built from 14 residues. Per the germline V gene, CDR1 is SGHTA and CDR2 is FQGNSA. The CDR3 DNA follows: TGTGCCAGCAGCTCGTCCGGGTCGGGCAACATTCAGTACTTC. Protein sequence: CASSSSGSGNIQYF.

CDR3 sequence reads: CSANTGPLNTEAFF. The CDR3 nucleotides are TGCAGTGCTAATACCGGGCCATTGAACACTGAAGCTTTCTTT. The chain is built from TRBV20-1 and TRBJ1-1, with no clear D. The germline V gene has CDR1 DFQATT and CDR2 SNEGSKA (reference sequence). The ends were cut back, 4 bases at V and 0 bases at J, with 12 bases in the middle. CDR3 length: 14 amino acids.

This clonotype was recorded many times. The chain employs TRBV20-1 and TRBJ2-3; TRBD1 matches 10 bases. V lost 6 bases to trimming and J lost 5 bases; unmatched junction nucleotides: 8. The CDR3 contains 14 residues. The germline V gene has CDR1 DFQATT and CDR2 SNEGSKA (reference sequence). The CDR3 region has the DNA TGCAGTGCGGCCGGGACAGGGGAGGGAGATACGCAGTATTTT. Amino acids: CSAAGTGEGDTQYF.

This clonotype was counted a single time. The chain carries TRBV11-2 and TRBJ2-7; the D is unclear. Germline V gene data show CDR1 as SGHAT and CDR2 as FQNNGV. The CDR3 covers 14 residues. Trimming shortened V by 0 bases and J by 6 bases, and 12 bases separated the two germline ends. This chain's CDR3 is CASSLEKRLPEQYF. In DNA form, the CDR3 reads TGTGCCAGCAGCTTAGAGAAGAGGCTCCCCGAGCAGTACTTC. The whole variable domain, filled in from reference TRBV11-2 and TRBJ2-7, reads EAGVAQSPRYKIIEKRQSVAFWCNPISGHATLYWYQQILGQGPKLLIQFQNNGVVDDSQLPKDRFSAERLKGVDSTLKIQPAKLEDSAVYLCASSLEKRLPEQYFGPGTRLTVT.